These 27 T cell receptor beta chains were sequenced from one sample in a study of T cells in Graves' hyperthyroidism and ophthalmopathy. From RNA transcripts, TCR beta CDR3 regions were amplified. HTBI primers were employed in a first-round RT-PCR of the TCR CDR3. TCRdb re-called the multiplex PCR reads through MiXCR, storing one row per CDR3 protein. The sample consists of around 600,000 distinct CDR3 sequences, approximately 42% of them appearing once. Sequencing was performed on peripheral blood or thyroid tissue (not recorded which). Receptors were obtained from an adult man with Graves' disease, either hyperthyroidism or ophthalmopathy (not recorded which).

The V and J genes are TRBV11-1 and TRBJ1-2; D possibly corresponds to TRBD1 (5 bases). Per the germline V gene, CDR1 is SGHAT and CDR2 is FQDESV (reference sequence). The CDR3 length is 12 residues. The V end was cut by 6 bases, the J end by 7 bases, with 12 bases between. The CDR3, as DNA: TGTGCCAGCAGTACCTCAGGGTTTGGCTACACCTTC. As protein: CASSTSGFGYTF.

This clonotype was recorded a few times. This sequence joins TRBV9 and TRBJ2-2, with D unresolved. Trimming took off 4 bases at V and 1 base at J, with 11 bases between the two ends. CDR1 is SGDLS, CDR2 YYNGEE, per germline. This CDR3 comprises 15 residues. The DNA of the CDR3 is TGTGCCAGCAGCATAAAACAGATGAACACCGGGGAGCTGTTTTTT. It is translated as CASSIKQMNTGELFF. Together with reference TRBV9 and TRBJ2-2, the CDR3 gives the full variable domain: DSGVTQTPKHLITATGQRVTLRCSPRSGDLSVYWYQQSLDQGLQFLIQYYNGEERAKGNILERFSAQQFPDLHSELNLSSLELGDSALYFCASSIKQMNTGELFFGEGSRLTVL.

This clonotype has only a few counts. This chain connects TRBV6-6 to TRBJ2-6; D gene uncertain. This CDR3 spans 15 amino acids. V was trimmed by 8 bases and J by 0 bases, leaving 11 bases between them. Germline CDR1 is MNHNY and CDR2 is SVGAGI (reference sequence). Here the CDR3 reads CASGPGFSGANVLTF. The CDR3, as DNA: TGTGCCAGCGGGCCAGGCTTCTCTGGGGCCAACGTCCTGACTTTC.

The J gene is TRBJ1-4, the V gene TRBV19; a weak D match, TRBD1 (5 bases). The ends were cut back, 3 bases at V and 7 bases at J, with 15 bases in the middle. Germline CDR1 is LNHDA and CDR2 is SQIVND (reference sequence). The CDR3 covers 15 residues. The CDR3: CASSMGRLNTEKLFF. CDR3 DNA sequence: TGTGCCAGTAGTATGGGACGGTTGAACACTGAAAAACTGTTTTTT.

V and J are TRBV7-9 and TRBJ2-5, with D perhaps matching TRBD1 (6 bases). Germline V CDR1 and CDR2: SEHNR, FQNEAQ (reference sequence). This CDR3 has 14 amino acids. Trimming left V 5 bases short and J 3 bases short, with 13 bases between. CDR3 residues: CASSQWTVKETQYF. DNA for the CDR3: TGTGCCAGCAGCCAATGGACAGTAAAAGAGACCCAGTACTTC.

The sample holds a few counts of this clonotype. The chain has TRBV7-9 and TRBJ2-2; no clear D. This CDR3 is 15 amino acids long. CDR1 is SEHNR and CDR2 is FQNEAQ in the germline V gene (reference sequence). V was pared by 2 bases and J by 0 bases, with 7 bases between. In nucleotides, the CDR3 is TGTGCCAGCAGCTTACAGCTAACGAACACCGGGGAGCTGTTTTTT. Its protein product is CASSLQLTNTGELFF.

A note on this clonotype: This could be a read error, since a much larger clone is one nucleotide away. The chain carries TRBV20-1 and TRBJ1-1; D may be TRBD1 (6 bases). V shed 1 base and J shed 1 base, with 13 bases lying between them. The germline CDR1 and CDR2 sequences are DFQATT and SNEGSKA (reference sequence). The CDR3 has 15 residues. DNA for the CDR3: TGCAGTGCTAGAGGGGTCAGGGGTGGGAACACTGAAGCTTTCTTT. Protein sequence: CSARGVRGGNTEAFF.

This clonotype was seen once. This chain connects TRBV4-2 to TRBJ2-2; 10 nucleotides line up with TRBD2. The length of the CDR3 is 18 residues. V trimming: 0 bases; J trimming: 3 bases; junction bases outside the gene matches: 7. The germline V gene encodes CDR1 LGHNA and CDR2 YNFKEQ. CDR3 in amino acids: CASSQESGLAIDTGELFF. Here the CDR3 DNA reads TGTGCCAGCAGCCAAGAATCGGGACTAGCGATAGACACCGGGGAGCTGTTTTTT.

Of note for this clonotype: Being one base from a much bigger clone, this may be a read error. The chain carries TRBV4-2 and TRBJ1-6; TRBD1 agrees at 7 bases. CDR3 length: 16 amino acids. Germline V gene sequence: CDR1 LGHNA, CDR2 YNFKEQ. The CDR3 loop is CASSHYFGTANSLLHF. CDR3 nucleotides: TGTGCCAGCAGCCACTACTTCGGGACAGCTAATTCACTCCTCCACTTT.

The J gene is TRBJ2-7, the V gene TRBV20-1, with TRBD1 matching 8 bases. The CDR3 consists of 16 residues. Germline values: CDR1 DFQATT, CDR2 SNEGSKA (reference sequence). V was pared by 0 bases and J by 2 bases, with 9 bases of the junction left unmatched. CDR3 residues: CSARDTGGATTYEQYF. In nucleotides, the CDR3 is TGCAGTGCTAGAGATACAGGGGGAGCGACTACCTACGAGCAGTACTTC.

For this clonotype: Its ends do not fully match the called genes, so a read error is possible. The chain employs TRBV7-3 and TRBJ1-6; tentatively, D is TRBD1 (6 bases). Germline assignment: CDR1 SGHTA and CDR2 FQGTGA. The CDR3 contains 15 residues. This CDR3 is CAGSVVTGANSPLHF. The CDR3, as DNA: TGTGCCGGCAGCGTTGTTACGGGGGCGAATTCACCCCTCCACTTT.

CDR3 bases: TGCAGCGTCGGGGGGAGGGACTCCTACGAGCAGTACTTC. It yields the protein CSVGGRDSYEQYF. V is TRBV29-1 and J is TRBJ2-7; 7 bases line up with TRBD2. CDR1 is SQVTM and CDR2 is ANQGSEA in the germline V gene. This CDR3 is built from 13 residues. V shed 6 bases and J 0 bases; nucleotides not matched to a gene: 5.

Concerning this clonotype itself: The conserved closing phenylalanine or tryptophan is absent in this CDR3, likely reflecting a read error. The CDR3 loop is CASTLWAGQSGANVLTS. The CDR3 DNA sequence: TGTGCCAGCACCCTCTGGGCAGGACAATCTGGGGCCAACGTCCTGACTTCC. The V call is TRBV4-2, the J call TRBJ2-6, with D perhaps matching TRBD1 (5 bases). CDR1 is LGHNA and CDR2 is YNFKEQ in the germline V gene. This CDR3 is built from 17 residues. Trimming removed 7 bases from V and 1 base from J, with 17 bases in between.

This clonotype was observed many times. The CDR3 is CAISEGQGLGQPQHF. The CDR3 DNA sequence: TGTGCCATCAGTGAGGGACAGGGATTAGGCCAGCCCCAGCATTTT. The chain has TRBV10-3 and TRBJ1-5; 8 bases agree with TRBD1. The CDR3 is 15 amino acids. Germline V gives CDR1 ENHRY, CDR2 SYGVKD. Trimming took 2 bases from V and 7 from J; bases not matched to a gene: 7.

The table lists this clonotype with a few counts. The V and J genes are TRBV7-9 and TRBJ2-7; TRBD1 matches 12 bases. The CDR3 is 15 amino acids. Trimming at V came to 5 bases and at J to 6 bases, leaving 8 bases not matched to a gene. CDR1 is SEHNR, CDR2 FQNEAQ, per germline (reference sequence). CDR3 bases: TGTGCCAGCAGCATGTCCGGGACAGGGGGCTTCGAGCAGTACTTC. Protein sequence: CASSMSGTGGFEQYF.

The J gene is TRBJ1-1, the V gene TRBV15; 12 bases are shared with TRBD1. Germline V gene data show CDR1 as LNHNV and CDR2 as YYDKDF (reference sequence). Germline trimming cut 5 bases from V and 4 bases from J; bases unmatched to any gene: 8. This CDR3 has 16 amino acids. The CDR3: CATSGFGTGGGTEAFF. In DNA form, the CDR3 reads TGTGCCACCAGCGGATTCGGGACAGGGGGCGGCACTGAAGCTTTCTTT.

This clonotype was found many times. The J gene is TRBJ1-4, the V gene TRBV15; TRBD1 agrees at 7 bases. J lost 0 bases, V lost 5 bases, and 9 bases had no gene match. Germline CDR1 is LNHNV and CDR2 is YYDKDF (reference sequence). There are 17 residues in the CDR3. In DNA form, the CDR3 reads TGTGCCACCAGCGGGATGGGACAGTTTGCAACTAATGAAAAACTGTTTTTT. Its protein is CATSGMGQFATNEKLFF.

The chain recombines TRBV9 with TRBJ1-2, with 9 bases lining up with TRBD1. The V and J ends lost 3 bases and 6 bases, in that order; junction bases with no gene match: 3. Germline CDR1 is SGDLS and CDR2 is YYNGEE. The CDR3 is 13 amino acids. The chain's CDR3 is CASSAWTGDGYTF. The CDR3 DNA reads as TGTGCCAGCAGCGCCTGGACAGGGGATGGCTACACCTTC.

This clonotype was found many times. This chain connects TRBV20-1 to TRBJ2-7, with D possibly being TRBD1 (5 bases). The germline V gene has CDR1 DFQATT and CDR2 SNEGSKA (reference sequence). The V end lost 5 bases, the J end lost 1 base, and 12 bases lay between the germline ends. The CDR3 is 13 residues long. Here the CDR3 DNA reads TGCAGTGCTCTGGACACGATATCCTACGAGCAGTACTTC. It is translated as CSALDTISYEQYF.

The rearrangement links TRBV20-1 to TRBJ2-7; TRBD1 agrees at 8 bases. Trimming removed 5 bases from V and 2 bases from J; junction bases left unmatched: 5. Germline CDR1 and CDR2: DFQATT and SNEGSKA (reference sequence). This CDR3 spans 13 amino acids. Here the CDR3 DNA reads TGCAGTGCTCCGGACAGGGTGACCTACGAGCAGTACTTC. Translated, it gives CSAPDRVTYEQYF.

The genes are TRBV24-1 and TRBJ2-2; D might be TRBD1 (5 bases). Germline loops: CDR1 KGHDR, CDR2 SFDVKD. V was pared by 9 bases and J by 8 bases, with 9 bases between. The CDR3 totals 11 residues. The CDR3 protein is CATQRGGELFF. CDR3 sequence (DNA): TGTGCCACCCAAAGGGGAGGGGAGCTGTTTTTT.

Of note for this clonotype: The CDR3 carries no conserved terminal phenylalanine or tryptophan, so it likely arises from a read error. This chain links TRBV2 with TRBJ1-1; D gene ambiguous. The germline V and J ends were trimmed by 1 base and 2 bases, with 5 bases remaining between them. The CDR3 contains 13 residues. CDR1 and CDR2 from the germline V gene are SNHLY and FYNNEI. The CDR3 coding sequence is TGTGCCAGCAGTGAAGAGATTAACACTGAAGCTTTCATT. This translates into CASSEEINTEAFI.

The chain couples TRBV5-1 to TRBJ2-7; a weak D match, TRBD1 (6 bases). V was pared by 4 bases and J by 2 bases, with 10 bases between. CDR1 is SGHRS, CDR2 YFSETQ, per germline. CDR3 length equals 13 residues. The CDR3 is CASSDGDTYEQYF. The CDR3 DNA follows: TGCGCCAGCAGCGACGGGGACACCTACGAGCAGTACTTC.

V and J are TRBV7-9 and TRBJ2-7; 7 bases are shared with TRBD1. Unmatched junction bases numbered 10, after V lost 3 bases and J lost 2 bases. Germline V CDR1 and CDR2: SEHNR, FQNEAQ (reference sequence). CDR3 length: 16 residues. This CDR3 reads CASSFNPRQGTYEQYF. Here the CDR3 DNA reads TGTGCCAGCAGCTTTAACCCCCGACAGGGCACCTACGAGCAGTACTTC.

Notes on this clonotype: A junction boundary mismatches the germline segment, possibly from a read error. The chain joins TRBV10-3 to TRBJ2-7, with D uncertain. There are 15 residues in the CDR3. CDR1 is ENHRY and CDR2 is SYGVKD in the germline V gene. CDR3 sequence (DNA): TGTGCCAGCAGTGCTCCCCGTCCCGCTAGCTACGAGCAGTACTTC. Encoded protein: CASSAPRPASYEQYF.

This chain links TRBV7-9 with TRBJ2-7, with TRBD1 identical over 12 bases. Trimming at V came to 3 bases and at J to 7 bases, leaving 4 bases not matched to a gene. The CDR3 runs to 14 residues. Germline CDR1 reads SEHNR; CDR2 reads FQNEAQ (reference sequence). The CDR3 sequence is CASSLGQGAHEQYF. The CDR3 DNA sequence: TGTGCCAGCAGCTTGGGACAGGGGGCTCATGAGCAGTACTTC.

The rearrangement joins TRBV11-2 to TRBJ1-1, with D possibly matching TRBD1 (6 bases). The CDR3 loop spans 15 amino acids. V was cut by 6 bases and J by 0 bases, with 14 bases left in between. Germline lookup yields CDR1 SGHAT and CDR2 FQNNGV. CDR3 DNA sequence: TGTGCCAGCAGTTCGGGAGGGGGGTTGAACACTGAAGCTTTCTTT. Its protein product is CASSSGGGLNTEAFF.